This TCR beta chain was sequenced in a study of spatial heterogeneity in lung cancer. The wider study: PBMC samples from follow-up, when available, were sequenced at a median of roughly two years post-resection. Study-wide findings and caveats: TCRs found ubiquitously expanded in tumor appeared in blood more at resection than at follow-up.

CDR1 SGHDN and CDR2 FVKESK come from the germline V gene. The CDR3 extends over 14 amino acids. The V and J ends lost 2 bases and 3 bases respectively, with 7 bases between them. This clonotype appeared many times. Its antigen is still unknown. Unique molecular identifiers, one per molecule, were present on every TCR cDNA molecule. One entry per CDR3 protein results from TCRdb running MiXCR on the 5' RACE reads. The sample shows about 38,000 distinct CDR3 sequences, about 7.6% of them seen only once. This sample's time point: blood at routine non-recurrence follow-up after resection. Material for sequencing was whole RNA from tumor, nontumor lung or frozen PBMC, left unsorted.

This clonotype originated in a male donor with early-stage non-small cell lung cancer. The specimen comprised PBMCs, sampled at follow-up. The chain joins TRBV14 to TRBJ2-2; the D is unclear. Here the CDR3 reads CASSQTAYTGELFF. The CDR3 DNA is TGTGCCAGCAGCCAAACAGCTTACACCGGGGAGCTGTTTTTT.